The 32 T cell receptor beta chains given below trace back to one sample, sequenced in a study of blood T cell repertoires in COVID-19 (dated by TCRdb to the early 2020s). The library was produced with the immunoSEQ multiplex PCR assay. TCRdb limited this immuneACCESS table to in-frame rearrangements with V and J called. A share of clones is missing; checked studies link under half to unresolved V genes, and the rest is unexplained. Present in this sample are 200,000 to 250,000 clones, around 80% of which were seen just once. Jointly, the top ten make up 1.5% to 2% of the sample. The sequencing input was PBMCs or T cells enriched from blood (not recorded which). The receptors derive from a man between 60 and 75 years old who had recovered from COVID-19.

This chain uses TRBV9 with TRBJ1-3; 8 bases are shared with TRBD1. Trimming at V came to 2 bases and at J to 4 bases, leaving 5 bases not matched to a gene. CDR1 and CDR2 from the germline V gene are SGDLS and YYNGEE. The CDR3 consists of 15 residues. CDR3 region: CASSVTGTGGNTIYF. The CDR3 nucleotides read TGTGCCAGCAGCGTGACCGGGACAGGAGGAAACACCATATATTTT.

The J gene is TRBJ2-5, the V gene TRBV24-1; D gene ambiguous. Per the germline V gene, CDR1 is KGHDR and CDR2 is SFDVKD. The CDR3 totals 13 residues. V lost 0 bases and J lost 4, with 5 bases in between. Here the CDR3 reads CATSDLAGETQYF. The CDR3 region has the DNA TGTGCCACCAGTGATTTGGCAGGAGAGACCCAGTACTTC.

This clone was seen a handful of times. The V gene is TRBV24-1, the J gene TRBJ1-4; 8 bases align to TRBD1. CDR1 and CDR2 from the germline V gene are KGHDR and SFDVKD. The ends lost 5 bases at V and 4 bases at J; junction bases unmatched: 17. There are 19 residues in the CDR3. CDR3 region: CATSAADRGAFLGNEKLFF. In DNA, the CDR3 is TGTGCCACCAGTGCCGCCGACAGGGGCGCGTTTCTAGGTAATGAAAAACTGTTTTTT.

The chain couples TRBV7-3 to TRBJ2-7; D possibly corresponds to TRBD2 (5 bases). V lost 2 bases and J 2 bases, leaving 13 bases between the germline ends. This CDR3 is built from 15 residues. Per the germline V gene, CDR1 is SGHTA and CDR2 is FQGTGA. CDR3 in amino acids: CASSLSPSSAYEQYF. CDR3 sequence (DNA): TGTGCCAGCAGCTTATCCCCTAGCTCCGCCTACGAGCAGTACTTC. Full variable domain (remainder filled in from reference TRBV7-3 and TRBJ2-7): GAGVSQTPSNKVTEKGKYVELRCDPISGHTALYWYRQSLGQGPEFLIYFQGTGAADDSGLPNDRFFAVRPEGSVSTLKIQRTERGDSAVYLCASSLSPSSAYEQYFGPGTRLTVT.

The rearrangement links TRBV13 to TRBJ2-7; possible D gene TRBD2, 6 bases. The germline V gene encodes CDR1 PRHDT and CDR2 FYEKMQ (reference sequence). Deletions cut 5 bases from V and 4 bases from J, with 15 bases between. The CDR3 consists of 14 residues. The CDR3 DNA is TGTGCCAGCAGCCGAATAGGGACTCATTACGAGCAGTACTTC. Residues: CASSRIGTHYEQYF.

This chain joins TRBV5-1 and TRBJ2-6; D not resolved. The germline gives CDR1 SGHRS, CDR2 YFSETQ. Trimming stripped 0 bases from V and 1 base from J, with 11 bases between. CDR3 size: 17 residues. The CDR3 spells CASSLVLVGSGANVLTF. For the CDR3, the DNA is TGCGCCAGCAGCTTGGTTCTAGTGGGTTCTGGGGCCAACGTCCTGACTTTC.

This clone was counted only a few times. The chain links TRBV18 to TRBJ2-3, with D possibly being TRBD1 (6 bases). V was pared by 1 base and J by 5 bases, with 19 bases between. Per germline, CDR1 KGHSH and CDR2 LQKENI. The CDR3 loop spans 17 amino acids. DNA of the CDR3: TGTGCCAGCTCACCACAGGTGGGGGCCTATGGTGGAGATACGCAGTATTTT. Translated, it gives CASSPQVGAYGGDTQYF.

This clone was seen a few times. The J gene is TRBJ1-3, the V gene TRBV19, with TRBD1 as a possible D gene (5 bases). The CDR3 is made up of 16 amino acids. Germline CDR1 reads LNHDA; CDR2 reads SQIVND (reference sequence). The ends were cut back, 7 bases at V and 0 bases at J, with 16 bases in the middle. This chain's CDR3 is CASMGWGILSGNTIYF. The CDR3 DNA reads as TGTGCCAGTATGGGGTGGGGCATTCTCTCTGGAAACACCATATATTTT.

The rearrangement joins TRBV7-8 to TRBJ2-1, with 7 bases fitting TRBD2. V lost 2 bases and J lost 5; bases outside the gene matches: 9. This CDR3 region has 16 residues. The germline V gene has CDR1 SGHVS and CDR2 FQNEAQ. The CDR3 here is CASSLRLGGSNNEQFF. The CDR3, as DNA: TGTGCCAGCAGCTTACGACTGGGGGGGAGCAACAATGAGCAGTTCTTC. Drawing the rest from reference TRBV7-8 and TRBJ2-1, the complete variable domain is GAGVSQSPRYKVAKRGQDVALRCDPISGHVSLFWYQQALGQGPEFLTYFQNEAQLDKSGLPSDRFFAERPEGSVSTLKIQRTQQEDSAVYLCASSLRLGGSNNEQFFGPGTRLTVL.

J is TRBJ2-5 and V is TRBV5-1; D is unresolved. Germline V gene lookup returns CDR1 SGHRS and CDR2 YFSETQ. Between the trimmed V and J ends, which lost 0 bases and 2 bases, there was a span of 8 bases. The CDR3 covers 14 residues. The CDR3: CASSLGPEQETQYF. CDR3 DNA: TGCGCCAGCAGCTTGGGTCCAGAACAAGAGACCCAGTACTTC.

V is TRBV9 and J is TRBJ1-1; D may be TRBD1 (5 bases). Trimming stripped 0 bases from V and 5 bases from J, with 8 bases between. The germline CDR1 and CDR2 sequences are SGDLS and YYNGEE. There are 13 residues in the CDR3. CDR3 amino acids: CASSVGRVTEAFF. The CDR3 coding sequence is TGTGCCAGCAGCGTAGGCAGGGTTACTGAAGCTTTCTTT.

The V call is TRBV27, the J call TRBJ1-1; TRBD1 might be the D (5 bases). The germline V and J ends were trimmed by 6 bases and 8 bases, with 16 bases remaining between them. Germline CDR1 is MNHEY and CDR2 is SMNVEV (reference sequence). The CDR3 has 13 amino acids. CDR3 loop: CASRTLGALEAFF. Written as DNA, the CDR3 is TGTGCCAGCAGAACTCTAGGGGCACTAGAAGCTTTCTTT.

V gene TRBV6-5 combines with J gene TRBJ1-1; D is possibly TRBD1 (6 bases). The CDR3 runs to 13 residues. V lost 5 bases, J lost 1 base, and 8 bases lay in between. Germline V gene data show CDR1 as MNHEY and CDR2 as SVGAGI. The DNA for the CDR3 is TGTGCCAGCAGTCGGGGGGCGAACACTGAAGCTTTCTTT. Translated: CASSRGANTEAFF.

The chain uses TRBV7-2 and TRBJ2-1, with D possibly matching TRBD1 (6 bases). Trimming left V 5 bases short and J 12 bases short, with 20 bases between. The germline CDR1 and CDR2 sequences are SGHTA and FQGNSA. This CDR3 has 14 amino acids. Written as DNA, the CDR3 is TGTGCCAGCAGCGCACAGGGTAGGCTGAGGGGGCAGTTCTTC. It translates to CASSAQGRLRGQFF.

The CDR3 loop is CACKTESSYNEQFF. The CDR3 DNA sequence: TGTGCCTGTAAGACAGAGAGCTCCTACAATGAGCAGTTCTTC. This chain uses TRBV30 with TRBJ2-1; TRBD1 is a possible D gene (5 bases). V lost 6 bases, J lost 0 bases, and 12 bases lay in between. This CDR3 is 14 amino acids long. Germline values: CDR1 GTSNPN, CDR2 SVGIG (reference sequence).

The chain links TRBV7-2 to TRBJ2-7; TRBD2 might be the D (6 bases). V was trimmed by 5 bases and J by 0 bases, leaving 17 bases between them. Looked up from germline, CDR1 is SGHTA and CDR2 is FQGNSA. The CDR3 is made up of 16 amino acids. The CDR3 DNA sequence: TGTGCCAGCAGCGTTGGAATAGCGGAGCGCTCCTACGAGCAGTACTTC. This encodes CASSVGIAERSYEQYF.

About this clone: This sample includes further DNA sequences coding for the same CDR3. The rearrangement uses TRBV5-6 and TRBJ2-7; no clear D gene. Per the germline V gene, CDR1 is SGHDT and CDR2 is YYEEEE. The length of the CDR3 is 14 residues. Trimming took 0 bases from V and 2 from J, leaving 9 bases between them. The CDR3 nucleotides are TGTGCCAGCAGCTTGGACGGCGGAGCCTACGAGCAGTACTTC. This encodes CASSLDGGAYEQYF.

CDR3 amino acids: CASSAVGDITGELFF. The CDR3 bases are TGTGCCAGCAGCGCAGTGGGGGACATTACCGGGGAGCTGTTTTTT. V and J are TRBV6-5 and TRBJ2-2; tentative D call: TRBD1 (6 bases). Trimming cost V 6 bases and J 5 bases, with 16 bases left between them. The CDR3 consists of 15 residues. CDR1 is MNHEY, CDR2 SVGAGI, per germline.

This clone was counted a few times. In DNA, the CDR3 is TGTGCCAGCAGCCCAAGGACAGGGGCGAACACCGGGGAGCTGTTTTTT. As protein: CASSPRTGANTGELFF. The chain carries TRBV7-2 and TRBJ2-2; 9 nucleotides align to TRBD1. The CDR3 is 16 residues long. V trimming: 5 bases; J trimming: 0 bases; junction bases outside the gene matches: 4. Germline assignment: CDR1 SGHTA and CDR2 FQGNSA.

This rearrangement joins TRBV18 to TRBJ1-6; 8 bases fit TRBD1. Germline loops: CDR1 KGHSH, CDR2 LQKENI. CDR3 length: 15 amino acids. The junction had 8 bases not matched to a gene; V was cut back by 6 bases and J by 7 bases. DNA of the CDR3: TGTGCCAGCTCCGCCTCGGGGGACAGGAATTCACCCCTCCACTTT. As protein: CASSASGDRNSPLHF.

The V call is TRBV5-6, the J call TRBJ1-5; D may be TRBD1 (6 bases). The V gene's germline CDR1 is SGHDT and CDR2 YYEEEE. Deletions cut 2 bases from V and 7 bases from J, with 13 bases between. The CDR3 is made up of 14 amino acids. CDR3 loop: CASSLRQDWQPQHF. The CDR3 DNA is TGTGCCAGCAGCTTAAGACAGGATTGGCAGCCCCAGCATTTT.

This clone was observed a few times. V is TRBV6-5 and J is TRBJ2-2, with a possible D match to TRBD1 (6 bases). This CDR3 contains 15 residues. The V gene lost 2 bases and the J gene lost 4 bases, with 11 bases spanning the gap. Germline V lookup: CDR1 MNHEY, CDR2 SVGAGI. CDR3 in amino acids: CASSYRGLGTGELFF. For the CDR3, the DNA is TGTGCCAGCAGTTACAGGGGGTTGGGCACCGGGGAGCTGTTTTTT.

This chain joins TRBV19 and TRBJ1-2; 11 bases match TRBD1. With V trimmed by 3 bases and J by 2 bases, 14 bases remained unmatched. The CDR3 has 19 amino acids. The germline V gene has CDR1 LNHDA and CDR2 SQIVND (reference sequence). CDR3 sequence reads: CASSITPDRGPLPNYGYTF. For the CDR3, the DNA is TGTGCCAGTAGTATTACACCGGACAGGGGGCCACTTCCCAACTATGGCTACACCTTC.

Turning to this clone: The identical CDR3 is also encoded by other nucleotide sequences in the sample. The genes are TRBV4-2 and TRBJ2-3; 12 positions match TRBD2. With V trimmed by 4 bases and J by 6 bases, 8 bases remained unmatched. The CDR3 has 16 amino acids. Germline values: CDR1 LGHNA, CDR2 YNFKEQ. For the CDR3, the DNA is TGTGCCAGCAGCCCGTTGACTAGCGGGAGAGCGGATACGCAGTATTTT. Its translation: CASSPLTSGRADTQYF.

V and J are TRBV7-8 and TRBJ2-5; D is perhaps TRBD1 (6 bases). CDR3 length: 16 amino acids. CDR1 is SGHVS, CDR2 FQNEAQ, per germline. Trimming shortened V by 4 bases and J by 0 bases, and 15 bases separated the two germline ends. DNA of the CDR3: TGTGCCAGCAGCTCCCGTATAACAGGGTACCAAGAGACCCAGTACTTC. Translating it yields CASSSRITGYQETQYF.

The chain couples TRBV9 to TRBJ1-4, with 9 bases lining up with TRBD1. The V segment lost 0 bases and the J segment 10 bases; nucleotides outside the gene matches: 10. Per the germline V gene, CDR1 is SGDLS and CDR2 is YYNGEE. The length of the CDR3 is 16 residues. CDR3 coding DNA: TGTGCCAGCAGCGTAGGTCAGACGGGACAGGGTGGAAAACTGTTTTTT. Translation gives CASSVGQTGQGGKLFF.

The rearrangement uses TRBV7-2 and TRBJ2-5, with D perhaps TRBD1 (6 bases). This CDR3 has 12 amino acids. Germline V CDR1 and CDR2: SGHTA, FQGNSA. The ends were cut back, 6 bases at V and 9 bases at J, with 14 bases in the middle. CDR3 sequence (DNA): TGTGCCAGCAGTACAGGGCCCGGGGCCCAGTACTTC. Translation gives CASSTGPGAQYF.

This chain connects TRBV6-2 or TRBV6-3 to TRBJ1-2; tentative D call: TRBD1 (5 bases). Deletions cut 6 bases from V and 4 bases from J, with 18 bases between. The germline gives CDR1 MNHEY, CDR2 SVGEGT. There are 15 residues in the CDR3. This chain's CDR3 is CASSLLQGTGYGYTF. The CDR3 coding sequence is TGTGCCAGCAGCCTTCTCCAGGGTACGGGCTATGGCTACACCTTC.

Only a few counts were recorded for this clone. The chain carries TRBV6-5 and TRBJ2-7; 9 bases are a match to TRBD1. The J segment lost 4 bases and the V segment lost 6 bases, leaving 10 bases of the junction unmatched. In germline, CDR1 is MNHEY, CDR2 SVGAGI. The CDR3 is 15 residues long. DNA of the CDR3: TGTGCCAGCAGACGTACCGGGACAGGGACTTACGAGCAGTACTTC. Protein: CASRRTGTGTYEQYF.

The chain links TRBV5-1 to TRBJ2-3; 7 positions agree with TRBD1. CDR3 length: 16 residues. Germline V gene data show CDR1 as SGHRS and CDR2 as YFSETQ. Trimming removed 3 bases from V and 0 bases from J; junction bases left unmatched: 7. The CDR3 sequence is CASSWGQYTSTDTQYF. The CDR3 DNA sequence: TGCGCCAGCAGCTGGGGACAGTATACAAGCACAGATACGCAGTATTTT.

J is TRBJ1-4 and V is TRBV4-3; no reliable D call. V gave up 0 bases and J gave up 5 bases, with 13 bases separating them. CDR1 LGHNA and CDR2 YSLEER come from the germline V gene. The CDR3 sequence is 16 residues long. Written as DNA, the CDR3 is TGCGCCAGCAGCCAAGACGTCGTCGAGGGAAATGAAAAACTGTTTTTT. This encodes CASSQDVVEGNEKLFF.

The chain employs TRBV20-1 and TRBJ2-1, with a weak D call TRBD1 (5 bases). Germline V gene lookup returns CDR1 DFQATT and CDR2 SNEGSKA (reference sequence). This CDR3 contains 11 residues. V was shortened by 7 bases and J by 2 bases, with 6 bases between the two germline ends. CDR3 in amino acids: CSVQAYNEQFF. For the CDR3, the DNA is TGCAGTGTACAGGCCTACAATGAGCAGTTCTTC.